The text below deals with one TCR beta chain. The entry originates in a study of shared T cell receptors in the human thymus. Germline trimming cut 6 bases from V and 6 bases from J; bases unmatched to any gene: 7. The CDR3 consists of 14 residues. The germline gives CDR1 MGHDK, CDR2 SYGVNS. Method: immunoSEQ multiplex PCR; TCRdb's copy keeps in-frame clones and lacks some. The data hold approximately 400,000 clones, with around 95% observed a single time. Source material: thymocytes. This chain connects TRBV25-1 to TRBJ2-2, with TRBD2 identical over 7 bases. This TCR derives from a human donor. CDR3 nucleotides: TGTGCCAGCAGGCTTCCAGGGAGGGCCGGGGAGCTGTTTTTT. The encoded protein is CASRLPGRAGELFF.